These 27 T cell receptor beta chains were sequenced from one sample in a study of human CD8 memory T cell subsets (dated by TCRdb to the early 2020s). Instrument used: NextSeq 550. A Human TCR Profiling Kit was used to prepare UMI-labeled 5' RACE TCRbeta libraries. Reads reprocessed by TCRdb are summarized as one entry per CDR3 protein sequence, and DNA is absent. This sample's table lists 15,000 to 20,000 distinct CDR3 sequences. The ten largest clones add up to around 6.1% of the sample. Sequencing was performed on CD8+ stem-like memory T cells (TSCM and TCM) sorted from PBMCs. The sample's cell subset or site label, in plain terms: stem-like memory CD8 T cells (TSTEM), CCR7+ PD-1- TIGIT-. The receptor set was obtained from a human donor in good health.

This chain joins TRBV4-3 and TRBJ2-7. The CDR3 spans 14 residues. The germline V gene encodes CDR1 LGHNA and CDR2 YSLEER. The CDR3 is CASSQGGGSSEQYF.

This rearrangement joins TRBV6-5 to TRBJ2-1. CDR1 and CDR2 from the germline V gene are MNHEY and SVGAGI. This CDR3 spans 13 amino acids. The CDR3 sequence: CASSYSIRNEQFF.

The rearrangement uses TRBV28 and TRBJ2-3; TCRdb calls TRBD2, which cannot be checked without DNA. The CDR3 sequence is 19 residues long. In germline, CDR1 is MDHEN, CDR2 SYDVKM. CDR3 residues: CASSDPGLAGVWTTDTQYF.

This rearrangement joins TRBV7-9 to TRBJ1-1; TCRdb outputs TRBD1, but without DNA this stays unchecked. Germline V CDR1 and CDR2: SEHNR, FQNEAQ (reference sequence). The CDR3 contains 13 residues. CDR3 residues: CASNRGRHTEAFF.

V usage is TRBV11-2 and J usage is TRBJ2-7; as DNA is missing, the TRBD1 call by TCRdb cannot be tested. Germline loops: CDR1 SGHAT, CDR2 FQNNGV. The CDR3 runs 17 residues. The CDR3: CASSLDTFDRGIYEQYF.

The V and J genes are TRBV29-1 and TRBJ2-1. This CDR3 has 12 amino acids. In germline, CDR1 is SQVTM, CDR2 ANQGSEA. CDR3 residues: CSVEGRGDEQFF.

J is TRBJ2-1 and V is TRBV7-9; the D call from TCRdb, TRBD1, cannot be confirmed without DNA. This CDR3 is 17 amino acids long. Germline V gene sequence: CDR1 SEHNR, CDR2 FQNEAQ (reference sequence). Here the CDR3 reads CASSSTALSQGYNEQFF.

The chain employs TRBV3-1 and TRBJ2-1; TCRdb designates TRBD1, a call that cannot be tested without DNA. The CDR3 covers 16 residues. The V gene's germline CDR1 is LGHDT and CDR2 YNNKEL (reference sequence). The CDR3 reads CASSQDRQPIPNEQFF.

The chain couples TRBV12-3 or TRBV12-4 to TRBJ1-2; TCRdb indicates TRBD1, and absent DNA this call remains unverified. This CDR3 contains 15 residues. The CDR3 sequence is CASSGGDRTRYGYTF.

This clonotype counts as medium-sized by frequency. The gene calls are TRBV29-1 and TRBJ1-3. The V gene's germline CDR1 is SQVTM and CDR2 ANQGSEA. The CDR3 runs 12 residues. This CDR3 is CSVVNSGNTIYF.

This rearrangement joins TRBV3-1 to TRBJ2-3. This CDR3 has 16 residues. The germline CDR1 and CDR2 sequences are LGHDT and YNNKEL (reference sequence). The CDR3 region is CASSQDLVDSTDTQYF.

The rearrangement uses TRBV5-1 and TRBJ2-3; TCRdb indicates TRBD2, and absent DNA this call remains unverified. The CDR3 totals 17 residues. Germline values: CDR1 SGHRS, CDR2 YFSETQ. CDR3 in amino acids: CASSAFPGLDATDTQYF.

The chain combines TRBV28 with TRBJ2-1. Germline lookup yields CDR1 MDHEN and CDR2 SYDVKM. The CDR3 has 13 amino acids. The CDR3 sequence: CASSLLIHNEQFF. Combining the CDR3 with reference TRBV28 and TRBJ2-1 gives the whole variable domain DVKVTQSSRYLVKRTGEKVFLECVQDMDHENMFWYRQDPGLGLRLIYFSYDVKMKEKGDIPEGYSVSREKKERFSLILESASTNQTSMYLCASSLLIHNEQFFGPGTRLTVL.

V is TRBV7-8 and J is TRBJ1-2. The CDR3 has 16 residues. Germline CDR1 and CDR2: SGHVS and FQNEAQ. The chain's CDR3 is CASSPDRTARNYGYTF.

The chain employs TRBV29-1 and TRBJ2-7; TCRdb returns TRBD1, unconfirmable since there is no DNA. Germline V CDR1 and CDR2: SQVTM, ANQGSEA. The CDR3 spans 11 residues. CDR3: CSGRGNYEQYF.

The chain employs TRBV6-5 and TRBJ2-5; TCRdb's D gene call, TRBD2, goes unchecked for lack of DNA. The CDR3 is 15 residues long. Germline V lookup: CDR1 MNHEY, CDR2 SVGAGI. The CDR3 spells CASSPESGGQETQYF.

The chain uses TRBV19 and TRBJ2-1; as DNA is missing, the TRBD1 call by TCRdb cannot be tested. CDR1 is LNHDA and CDR2 is SQIVND in the germline V gene (reference sequence). CDR3 size: 16 residues. This CDR3 is CASSIGFGGSYNEQFF. The complete variable domain, with remaining parts taken from reference TRBV19 and TRBJ2-1, reads DGGITQSPKYLFRKEGQNVTLSCEQNLNHDAMYWYRQDPGQGLRLIYYSQIVNDFQKGDIAEGYSVSREKKESFPLTVTSAQKNPTAFYLCASSIGFGGSYNEQFFGPGTRLTVL.

The chain combines TRBV4-1 with TRBJ2-1; checking the TCRdb D call of TRBD1 is not possible without DNA. Germline CDR1 reads MGHRA; CDR2 reads YSYEKL. The CDR3 totals 16 residues. The CDR3 region is CASSQELPGPINEQFF.

CDR3 loop: CASSSNSRVDTGELFF. The gene calls are TRBV7-9 and TRBJ2-2; with no DNA, the TCRdb D assignment of TRBD1 cannot be verified. This CDR3 region has 16 residues. CDR1 is SEHNR and CDR2 is FQNEAQ in the germline V gene (reference sequence). The full variable domain, with the rest looked up from reference TRBV7-9 and TRBJ2-2, is DTGVSQNPRHKITKRGQNVTFRCDPISEHNRLYWYRQTLGQGPEFLTYFQNEAQLEKSRLLSDRFSAERPKGSFSTLEIQRTEQGDSAMYLCASSSNSRVDTGELFFGEGSRLTVL.

CDR3 residues: CASSLGVSAGELFF. The chain combines TRBV7-9 with TRBJ2-2. The CDR3 extends over 14 amino acids. In germline, CDR1 is SEHNR, CDR2 FQNEAQ (reference sequence). Variable domain in full (rest from reference TRBV7-9 and TRBJ2-2): DTGVSQNPRHKITKRGQNVTFRCDPISEHNRLYWYRQTLGQGPEFLTYFQNEAQLEKSRLLSDRFSAERPKGSFSTLEIQRTEQGDSAMYLCASSLGVSAGELFFGEGSRLTVL.

The rearrangement links TRBV28 to TRBJ2-1; TCRdb outputs TRBD1, but without DNA this stays unchecked. Looked up from germline, CDR1 is MDHEN and CDR2 is SYDVKM. CDR3 size: 15 residues. CDR3 protein: CASSPGTGSHNEQFF.

The chain has TRBV28 and TRBJ2-1; TCRdb calls TRBD1, which cannot be checked without DNA. The germline CDR1 and CDR2 sequences are MDHEN and SYDVKM. The CDR3 is 13 amino acids. The CDR3 here is CASSPGLNQGQFF.

V and J are TRBV9 and TRBJ2-7; TCRdb names TRBD1, which stays unverified in the absence of DNA. Germline CDR1 reads SGDLS; CDR2 reads YYNGEE. CDR3 length: 16 residues. The CDR3 sequence: CASSPRGRGLVDEQYF.

By frequency, this clonotype is medium-sized. J is TRBJ2-1 and V is TRBV12-3 or TRBV12-4. The CDR3 contains 15 residues. The CDR3 is CASSLGDITYNEQFF.

This sequence joins TRBV20-1 and TRBJ2-4; TCRdb's assignment of TRBD1 cannot be checked, as there is no DNA. The CDR3 is made up of 15 amino acids. Germline V gene sequence: CDR1 DFQATT, CDR2 SNEGSKA (reference sequence). CDR3 amino acids: CSARVIGTVENIQYF.

The V gene is TRBV7-9, the J gene TRBJ2-5; without DNA, the TCRdb call of TRBD1 cannot be checked. This CDR3 contains 18 residues. The germline V gene encodes CDR1 SEHNR and CDR2 FQNEAQ (reference sequence). CDR3 amino acids: CASSPPPGGQMNQETQYF. Variable domain in full (rest from reference TRBV7-9 and TRBJ2-5): DTGVSQNPRHKITKRGQNVTFRCDPISEHNRLYWYRQTLGQGPEFLTYFQNEAQLEKSRLLSDRFSAERPKGSFSTLEIQRTEQGDSAMYLCASSPPPGGQMNQETQYFGPGTRLLVL.

This chain links TRBV4-3 with TRBJ2-1; the D call from TCRdb, TRBD1, cannot be confirmed without DNA. The CDR3 runs to 17 residues. CDR1 is LGHNA and CDR2 is YSLEER in the germline V gene. CDR3 sequence reads: CASSQDRATSSYNEQFF.